The 18 T cell receptor beta chains below come from one sample, sequenced in a study of T cells in Graves' hyperthyroidism and ophthalmopathy. The TCR beta CDR3 regions underwent amplification using RNA transcripts as the source. The primer set for the first-round RT-PCR of the TCR CDR3 was HTBI. TCRdb reanalysed the multiplex PCR reads using MiXCR and keeps one entry per CDR3 protein. This table holds about 700,000 distinct CDR3 sequences, approximately 15% found once. Sequenced input: blood. The source is a woman between 18 and 29 years old with Graves' hyperthyroidism.

This clonotype came up many times. The rearrangement joins TRBV28 to TRBJ2-7; D might be TRBD1 or TRBD2, each matching 5 bases. CDR1 and CDR2 from the germline V gene are MDHEN and SYDVKM. CDR3 length: 15 amino acids. V dropped 5 bases and J dropped 6 bases, with 20 bases sitting between them. Written as DNA, the CDR3 is TGTGCCAGCAGTCCCGGGGCAGGGAAAATGGTCGAGCAGTACTTC. It codes for CASSPGAGKMVEQYF.

This sequence joins TRBV19 and TRBJ2-7; D not resolved. V dropped 3 bases and J dropped 2 bases, with 14 bases sitting between them. CDR3 size: 15 residues. The germline V gene encodes CDR1 LNHDA and CDR2 SQIVND (reference sequence). DNA for the CDR3: TGTGCCAGTAGTATCGCGGCGACCCGCACCTACGAGCAGTACTTC. It codes for CASSIAATRTYEQYF.

This clonotype was seen many times. This rearrangement joins TRBV7-8 to TRBJ2-2, with a possible D match to TRBD1 (6 bases). The CDR3 consists of 15 residues. Trimming shortened V by 7 bases and J by 4 bases, and 16 bases separated the two germline ends. The germline gives CDR1 SGHVS, CDR2 FQNEAQ. The CDR3 is CASKNPGHVTGELFF. CDR3 sequence (DNA): TGTGCCAGCAAGAATCCGGGACATGTCACCGGGGAGCTGTTTTTT.

This chain connects TRBV4-1 to TRBJ2-1, with a tentative D call TRBD2 (6 bases). The CDR3 consists of 18 residues. The V gene lost 1 base and the J gene lost 4 bases, with 20 bases spanning the gap. Germline CDR1 is MGHRA and CDR2 is YSYEKL. The CDR3 is CASSQAPASSGLYNEQFF. The CDR3 bases are TGCGCCAGCAGCCAAGCTCCCGCGTCAAGCGGGCTATACAATGAGCAGTTCTTC.

This clonotype was counted ten times or more. This chain links TRBV4-3 with TRBJ2-1; 9 nucleotides agree with TRBD1. The V gene end was trimmed by 0 bases and the J gene end by 5 bases; junction bases not matched to a gene: 8. The germline V gene has CDR1 LGHNA and CDR2 YSLEER. The CDR3 contains 17 residues. CDR3 bases: TGCGCCAGCAGCCAAGATCCCGGACAGGGGTGGAACAATGAGCAGTTCTTC. This gives the protein CASSQDPGQGWNNEQFF.

This clonotype was counted at least ten times. J is TRBJ2-2 and V is TRBV3-1; D call uncertain. V was trimmed by 4 bases and J by 7 bases, leaving 16 bases between them. Per germline, CDR1 LGHDT and CDR2 YNNKEL (reference sequence). The CDR3 has 15 amino acids. The CDR3 coding sequence is TGTGCCAGCAGCCTTCCCCCCGGGTGGAACGGGGAGCTGTTTTTT. Residues: CASSLPPGWNGELFF.

This clonotype was detected only a few times. The CDR3 nucleotides read TGCAGTGCCCCTCCGTGGCTAGCGGGAGAGCCCTACAATGAGCAGTTCTTC. It codes for CSAPPWLAGEPYNEQFF. The chain uses TRBV20-1 and TRBJ2-1; TRBD2 matches at 10 bases. This CDR3 comprises 17 residues. V gave up 6 bases and J gave up 2 bases; unmatched junction bases: 13. Germline V gene data show CDR1 as DFQATT and CDR2 as SNEGSKA (reference sequence).

The table lists this clonotype with a few counts. The rearrangement joins TRBV20-1 to TRBJ1-6, with D unclear. CDR3 length: 14 residues. Germline assignment: CDR1 DFQATT and CDR2 SNEGSKA (reference sequence). V lost 0 bases and J lost 12, with 15 bases in between. CDR3 nucleotides: TGCAGTGCTAGAGATGCGGAGAGCCCTGAACCCCTCCACTTT. This sequence encodes CSARDAESPEPLHF.

This clonotype has at least ten counts. The chain uses TRBV5-1 and TRBJ2-2; 8 nucleotides agree with TRBD2. The length of the CDR3 is 15 residues. Germline CDR1 reads SGHRS; CDR2 reads YFSETQ. V lost 4 bases to trimming and J lost 3 bases; unmatched junction nucleotides: 5. Written as DNA, the CDR3 is TGCGCCAGCAGCGGAAGCGGGAGATACACCGGGGAGCTGTTTTTT. Translating it yields CASSGSGRYTGELFF.

This clonotype has a handful of counts. The rearrangement joins TRBV19 to TRBJ2-3; a weak D match, TRBD1 (5 bases). Germline V gene lookup returns CDR1 LNHDA and CDR2 SQIVND (reference sequence). Trimming shortened V by 3 bases and J by 6 bases, and 7 bases separated the two germline ends. The CDR3 runs 12 residues. This CDR3 reads CASSMAGDTQYF. As DNA, the CDR3 is TGTGCCAGTAGTATGGCAGGGGATACGCAGTATTTT.

In this sample, this clonotype turned up many times. This chain joins TRBV3-1 and TRBJ2-7, with D perhaps TRBD2 (5 bases). V gave up 4 bases and J gave up 5 bases, with 15 bases separating them. This CDR3 region has 14 residues. Looked up from germline, CDR1 is LGHDT and CDR2 is YNNKEL (reference sequence). CDR3 protein: CASSPSGRGHEQYF. CDR3 DNA sequence: TGTGCCAGCAGCCCCAGCGGCCGAGGCCACGAGCAGTACTTC.

Only a few counts were recorded for this clonotype. The chain joins TRBV19 to TRBJ2-3, with 9 positions matching TRBD2. V lost 7 bases and J lost 2; bases outside the gene matches: 10. Germline-derived CDR1 and CDR2 are LNHDA and SQIVND (reference sequence). CDR3 length equals 16 residues. The CDR3 DNA is TGTGCCAGTACCCAAAGGGGGGGACTAGCCACAGATACGCAGTATTTT. Amino acids: CASTQRGGLATDTQYF.

This clonotype was counted ten times or more. The chain recombines TRBV3-1 with TRBJ1-2; D is uncertain. The CDR3 is made up of 15 amino acids. V gave up 5 bases and J gave up 4 bases, with 17 bases separating them. CDR1 and CDR2 from the germline V gene are LGHDT and YNNKEL (reference sequence). The CDR3, as DNA: TGTGCCAGCAGCACCCGTACACTTAGCTTCTATGGCTACACCTTC. This encodes CASSTRTLSFYGYTF.

The chain is built from TRBV25-1 and TRBJ2-7, with no clear D. Germline CDR1 reads MGHDK; CDR2 reads SYGVNS. CDR3 length: 13 residues. Trimming took off 7 bases at V and 0 bases at J, with 10 bases between the two ends. The DNA of the CDR3 is TGTGCCAGCACCCAAGGGATCTCCTACGAGCAGTACTTC. The encoded protein is CASTQGISYEQYF.

This clonotype was found many times. This chain joins TRBV7-9 and TRBJ1-1; D might be TRBD1 (6 bases). This CDR3 is built from 15 residues. The germline V and J ends were trimmed by 9 bases and 3 bases, with 20 bases remaining between them. Germline values: CDR1 SEHNR, CDR2 FQNEAQ (reference sequence). Written as DNA, the CDR3 is TGTGCCAGACTTTGCCCAGGGGCCCTTTACACTGAAGCTTTCTTT. Translated: CARLCPGALYTEAFF. The entire variable domain, with the rest obtained from reference TRBV7-9 and TRBJ1-1, is as follows: DTGVSQNPRHKITKRGQNVTFRCDPISEHNRLYWYRQTLGQGPEFLTYFQNEAQLEKSRLLSDRFSAERPKGSFSTLEIQRTEQGDSAMYLCARLCPGALYTEAFFGQGTRLTVV.

This chain joins TRBV19 and TRBJ1-1; possibly TRBD1 for D (6 bases). Trimming took 6 bases from V and 0 from J, leaving 14 bases between them. Germline assignment: CDR1 LNHDA and CDR2 SQIVND (reference sequence). This CDR3 is built from 15 residues. The CDR3 reads CASSYRTALNTEAFF. CDR3 in DNA: TGTGCCAGTAGCTATAGGACAGCATTGAACACTGAAGCTTTCTTT.

To note about this clonotype: The conserved closing phenylalanine or tryptophan is absent in this CDR3, likely reflecting a read error. V usage is TRBV2 and J usage is TRBJ1-1; the D gene is possibly TRBD1 (5 bases). The length of the CDR3 is 13 residues. CDR1 is SNHLY, CDR2 FYNNEI, per germline. V was pared by 4 bases and J by 1 base, with 7 bases between. The CDR3 protein is CASSGRGNTEAFL. The CDR3 coding sequence is TGTGCCAGCAGTGGTAGGGGGAACACTGAAGCTTTCCTT.

The CDR3 DNA reads as TGTGCCAGCAGCTCTACCAGGGGGCACACCGGGGAGCTGTTTTTT. Its protein product is CASSSTRGHTGELFF. The chain employs TRBV7-9 and TRBJ2-2; 8 bases are shared with TRBD1. Losses at the gene ends were 4 bases for V and 3 bases for J; bases not matched to a gene: 4. The CDR3 runs to 15 residues. Germline V gene data show CDR1 as SEHNR and CDR2 as FQNEAQ (reference sequence).